These T cell receptor beta chains were read from a single sample in a study of cytotoxic CD8 clonotypes in ibrutinib-treated CLL. TCRdb's copy holds only in-frame clones and misses some; the assay was immunoSEQ multiplex PCR. The sample holds about 68,000 clones, around 65% seen once. The sample in question was PBMCs, obtained after 12 months of ibrutinib treatment. The receptor set was obtained from a human donor with chronic lymphocytic leukemia. CDR3s leave out the opening cysteine and the closing phenylalanine or tryptophan. A D gene is named only where the DNA matches it firmly.

TRBJ2-5 | TRBV7-2 | TRBD2 | ASSLGLAGSETQY
TRBJ2-5 | TRBV5-3 | - | ARSYVILQETQY
TRBJ1-1 | TRBV6-5 | - | ASSYIRDPMNTEAF
TRBJ2-5 | TRBV19 | - | ASSIDPQETQY
TRBJ1-5 | TRBV6-1 | - | ASSETQGRGGQPQH
TRBJ1-5 | TRBV5-1 | TRBD1 | ASSPTGSRQPQH
TRBJ2-7 | TRBV11-3 | - | ASSLGPNSEQY
TRBJ2-1 | TRBV18 | - | ASSPSTSGEQQF
TRBJ1-6 | TRBV5-8 | TRBD1 | ASDPGQGDRSPLH
TRBJ2-5 | TRBV30 | - | AWSGPVETQY
TRBJ2-6 | TRBV5-1 | - | ASSTPRGGANVLT
TRBJ1-1 | TRBV15 | - | ATSRDRGFTEAF
TRBJ1-4 | TRBV19 | - | ASSMGESGKLF
TRBJ2-2 | TRBV7-3 | - | ASSSDRFTGELF
TRBJ1-1 | TRBV2 | - | ASNTLSGPEAF
TRBJ1-2 | TRBV19 | - | ASTETGLTNYGYT
TRBJ1-2 | TRBV5-5 | - | ASRTTRGHYGYT
TRBJ2-3 | TRBV10-3 | - | AISEFREDTQY
TRBJ1-2 | TRBV5-6 | - | ASSRNRERTYGYT
TRBJ2-3 | TRBV5-1 | TRBD2 | ASSLVFSGGAYTQY
TRBJ2-7 | TRBV7-2 | TRBD2 | ASSLSGLAQVEQY
TRBJ2-1 | TRBV19 | - | ASRTTGDTYNEQF
TRBJ1-6 | TRBV19 | TRBD1 | ASEDRANSPLH
TRBJ2-1 | TRBV10-3 | - | AISQGRVNEQF
TRBJ2-7 | TRBV7-9 | - | ASSIVTGFGYEQY
TRBJ1-2 | TRBV7-2 | TRBD1 | ASSLNPGGADYGYT
TRBJ1-1 | TRBV10-3 | - | ATWGGTATEAF
TRBJ2-5 | TRBV7-9 | - | ASSLSSGRETQY
TRBJ2-2 | TRBV19 | - | ASSLRGAWSTGELF
TRBJ1-1 | TRBV5-1 | - | ASSLGARNTEAF
TRBJ2-1 | TRBV2 | TRBD2 | ASSDLGGAIAYNEQF
TRBJ2-3 | TRBV5-1 | TRBD2 | ASSLGVAGGSTDTQY
TRBJ2-4 | TRBV7-2 | - | ASSLSAGNIQY
TRBJ1-1 | TRBV9 | - | ASSVEQGNTEAF
TRBJ1-1 | TRBV7-2 | TRBD1 | ASSTWTGYTEAF
TRBJ1-2 | TRBV30 | - | AWRIEARGDMRGYT
TRBJ2-3 | TRBV6-6 | - | ASSYSIDTQY
TRBJ1-2 | TRBV7-8 | - | VSSLASVGYT
TRBJ2-1 | TRBV19 | TRBD2 | ASSTSAGGLYNEQF
TRBJ2-2 | TRBV19 | - | ASTQSVGELF
TRBJ2-5 | TRBV9 | - | ASSVEGETQY
TRBJ1-1 | TRBV10-1 | - | ASSEDSMNTEAF
TRBJ1-5 | TRBV20-1 | - | SASIQGPQH
TRBJ2-2 | TRBV5-5 | TRBD2 | ASSYSSGTSGDTGELF
TRBJ2-1 | TRBV11-2 | TRBD2 | ASSLGGGVSYNEQF
TRBJ1-5 | TRBV7-9 | - | ASSLDRENQPQH
TRBJ2-7 | TRBV5-1 | - | ASSLEGVPYEQY
TRBJ2-1 | TRBV19 | - | ASSISSYNEQF
TRBJ1-5 | TRBV7-2 | - | ASSFTPDQPQH
TRBJ1-1 | TRBV19 | TRBD1 | ASSIHRGQATEAF
TRBJ1-6 | TRBV6-6 | - | ASSYTRPNSPLH
TRBJ1-5 | TRBV30 | - | AWSADGRNQPQH
TRBJ2-7 | TRBV5-6 | - | ASSLSREVHEQY
TRBJ2-5 | TRBV5-4 | - | ASSLAGLGRETQY
TRBJ1-1 | TRBV9 | - | ASSGIMTGNTEAF